What follows describes a single T cell receptor beta chain. Its antigen is as yet unknown. The DNA is omitted, as the CDR3 cannot be located on it reliably, and the CDR3 follows TCRdb's listing. This sample stems from a study of Graves' ophthalmopathy and Graves' hyperthyroidism. Study conclusions and caveats: Among expanded thyroid clonotypes above 0.001 frequency, most also occurred in blood. A 13-signature model separated ophthalmopathy from stable hyperthyroidism, reaching around 89% sensitivity and roughly 81% specificity cross-validated.

RNA transcripts yielded amplified TCR beta CDR3 regions. HTBI primers were used in a first-round RT-PCR, which preceded a second-round multiplex PCR. Each CDR3 protein gets one entry after TCRdb re-called the multiplex PCR reads with MiXCR. The profile covers around 520,000 distinct CDR3 sequences, with under 40% appearing a single time and over 3.5% taken by the ten largest. Aged 18 to 65, hyperthyroidism patients had new diagnoses of under 2 months' duration. Other autoimmune diseases, uncontrolled infections, pregnancy or lactation led to the exclusion of patients. This receptor was taken from an adult man with Graves' hyperthyroidism. The specimen sequenced was peripheral blood or thyroid tissue (not recorded which).

CDR3 residues: CSVLDRGGYEQYFGPGTDTQYF. The rearrangement joins TRBV29-1 to TRBJ2-3; TRBD1, as called in the table, went unchecked against the DNA. 22 amino acids form the CDR3, both terminal residues included. Germline values: CDR1 SQVTM, CDR2 ANQGSEA.